The following is a T cell receptor (beta chain) sequence with its context. Its recognized antigen is unknown. No much larger clone exists at a distance of one base, and base qualities are not known. The source of the sample is a study of beta chain features in type 1 diabetes listed by TCRdb under 2018. Broadly, across the study: Mean age, gender distribution, total cell number and subset yield did not differ between patients and healthy donors. A total of 90 million to 140 million sorted cells were examined across all samples, and RNA yield correlated strongly with the number of cells per subset. The study compared the TCRB repertoires of sorted circulating CD4+ T cell subsets in recently diagnosed type 1 diabetes patients with those in matched healthy donors. Regulatory and stem cell-like memory subsets were obtained from only 8 patients and about 8 healthy donors, while naive and central memory subsets were obtained from all 30 or so donors.

Reading the germline V gene gives CDR1 ENHRY and CDR2 SYGVKD. Trimming leaves V shorter by 2 bases and J shorter by 9 bases, with the junction holding 4 bases beyond the gene matches. Including cysteine and valine, the CDR3 has 13 amino acids. Only CDR3 DNA remains: 39 bases, in frame from the first base. From each donor, a single peripheral blood sample of around 120 mL on average was drawn into heparinised tubes. A BD FACSAria II was used to sort naive, central memory, regulatory and stem cell-like memory CD4+ T cells with a panel that included CD45RO, CCR7, CD25, CD127, CD95 and CD27. All sorted populations exceeded 95% purity. PBMCs were separated immediately by Lymphoprep density gradient centrifugation and were stained directly, without being cultured. So that batch effects would be minimized, each experiment stained and sorted samples in pairs, pairing one healthy donor with one patient. Results the study describes overall, beyond this receptor: Fewer insertions and more nucleotide deletions at VDJ recombination sites were observed in patients with type 1 diabetes, implying thymic rearrangement abnormalities. In all four CD4+ subsets, TCRB CDR3 length was moderately but significantly shorter in type 1 diabetes patients. Shorter templates might have been favored by PCR, but patient and control samples were amplified and corrected together, so both groups would have been affected equally by any skew. The naive, central memory and regulatory TCRB repertoires appeared to resemble one another more closely among patients than among healthy donors. Because small numbers of individuals were included in the HLA sub-analyses, any influence of HLA type on TCRB rearrangement was left unresolved. Because cDNA was sequenced instead of genomic DNA, activated cells with high expression could be over-represented, although the groups did not differ in activation or CD3 levels.

The entire isolated RNA was reverse transcribed using the High Capacity cDNA Reverse Transcription Kit, and thus expressed TCRB transcripts were sequenced. Deep immunoSEQ sequencing was performed on naive, central memory and regulatory T cell samples, with an average of roughly 3.5 million total reads per sample. Sorted cells were lysed in RLT buffer and RNA was extracted with DNase-treated RNeasy Micro or Mini kits, depending on cell number. Each cell subset was processed on its own to prevent cross-contamination, while patient and healthy donor samples were processed together. Using the immunoSEQ multiplex PCR, TCRB sequences were amplified from cDNA into 87-bp fragments spanning the CDR3 region. Amplicons were sequenced on the Illumina HiSeq platform. In the authors' own workflow: Synthetic template baselines were used to correct PCR bias computationally, reads within Hamming distance 2 were collapsed, and singletons that could not be merged were discarded. Reads were aligned against IMGT to assign V, D and J genes, CDR3 length and insertions or deletions at six rearrangement sites. Within each subset, clonotype counts were normalized to sorted cell number, and only after that were true diversity and Gini coefficients computed with the tcR R package. The overlap coefficient, calculated on TCRB nucleotide sequences, was used to quantify repertoire sharing. Out-of-frame TCRB sequences from naive cells were analyzed to stand in for the pre-selection repertoire. TCRdb carries this immuneACCESS record with in-frame sequences only. Its versions omit some clonotypes, under half of them owing to an unresolved V gene in the studies checked, with the rest unexplained. V and J calls and clone size are given by that table; D and trimming were obtained from the DNA. This sample is represented by around 310,000 clones; roughly 14% of them were singletons. Roughly 0.016% of the sample goes to the ten largest clones.

The sequence links TRBV10-3 to TRBJ2-7; TRBD1 fits 10 bases in the junction. This clonotype originated in a woman between 18 and 30 years old with type 1 diabetes. The specimen was naive CD4+ T cells from blood. This specimen's cell subset or site label, per the study, means: true naive CD4+ T cells. The CDR3 corresponds to CAISEAGQGRQYV. The DNA reads as follows: TGTGCCATCAGTGAGGCGGGACAGGGGAGGCAGTACGTC.